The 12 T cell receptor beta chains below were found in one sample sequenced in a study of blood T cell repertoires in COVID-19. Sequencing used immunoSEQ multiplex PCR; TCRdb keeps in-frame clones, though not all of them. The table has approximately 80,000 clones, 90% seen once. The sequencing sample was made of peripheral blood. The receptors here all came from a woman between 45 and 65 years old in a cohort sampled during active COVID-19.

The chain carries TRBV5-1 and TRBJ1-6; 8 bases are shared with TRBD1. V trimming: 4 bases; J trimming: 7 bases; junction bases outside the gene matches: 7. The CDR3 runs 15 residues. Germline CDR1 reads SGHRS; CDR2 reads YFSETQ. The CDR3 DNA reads TGCGCCAGCAGCGAAGACAGGGGCCCGAATTCACCCCTCCACTTT. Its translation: CASSEDRGPNSPLHF. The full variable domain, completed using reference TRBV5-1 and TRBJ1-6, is KAGVTQTPRYLIKTRGQQVTLSCSPISGHRSVSWYQQTPGQGLQFLFEYFSETQRNKGNFPGRFSGRQFSNSRSEMNVSTLELGDSALYLCASSEDRGPNSPLHFGNGTRLTVT.

This CDR3 reads CASSWVVAGGPGTDTQYF. Written as DNA, the CDR3 is TGTGCCAGCAGTTGGGTAGTAGCGGGAGGGCCGGGCACAGATACGCAGTATTTT. V gene TRBV27 combines with J gene TRBJ2-3; TRBD2 matches at 11 bases. CDR1 and CDR2 (germline): MNHEY, SMNVEV (reference sequence). Trimming removed 4 bases from V and 1 base from J; junction bases left unmatched: 10. The CDR3 runs to 18 residues.

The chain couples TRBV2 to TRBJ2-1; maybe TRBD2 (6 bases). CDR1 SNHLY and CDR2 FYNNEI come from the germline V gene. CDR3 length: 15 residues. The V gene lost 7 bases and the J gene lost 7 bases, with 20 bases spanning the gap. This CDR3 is CASTARGTGKNEQFF. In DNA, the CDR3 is TGTGCCAGCACGGCTCGGGGGACCGGGAAAAATGAGCAGTTCTTC.

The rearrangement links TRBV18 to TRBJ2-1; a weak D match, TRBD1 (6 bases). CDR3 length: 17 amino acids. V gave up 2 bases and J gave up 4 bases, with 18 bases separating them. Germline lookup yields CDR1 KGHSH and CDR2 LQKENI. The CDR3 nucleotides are TGTGCCAGCTCACCAGGGAGCTCCCCAGGGGAGTACAATGAGCAGTTCTTC. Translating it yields CASSPGSSPGEYNEQFF. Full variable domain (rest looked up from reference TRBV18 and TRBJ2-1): NAGVMQNPRHLVRRRGQEARLRCSPMKGHSHVYWYRQLPEEGLKFMVYLQKENIIDESGMPKERFSAEFPKEGPSILRIQQVVRGDSAAYFCASSPGSSPGEYNEQFFGPGTRLTVL.

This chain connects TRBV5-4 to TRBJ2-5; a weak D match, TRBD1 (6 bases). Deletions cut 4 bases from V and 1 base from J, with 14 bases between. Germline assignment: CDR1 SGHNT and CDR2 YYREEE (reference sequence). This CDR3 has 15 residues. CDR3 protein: CASSPTDRSQETQYF. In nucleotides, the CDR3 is TGTGCCAGCAGCCCGACCGACAGGTCCCAAGAGACCCAGTACTTC.

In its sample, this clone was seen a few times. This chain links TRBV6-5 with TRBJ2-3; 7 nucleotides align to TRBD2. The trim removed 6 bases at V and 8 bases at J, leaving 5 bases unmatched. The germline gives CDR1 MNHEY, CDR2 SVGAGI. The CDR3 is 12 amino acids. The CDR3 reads CASRVGEGTQYF. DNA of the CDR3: TGTGCCAGCAGGGTAGGGGAGGGTACGCAGTATTTT.

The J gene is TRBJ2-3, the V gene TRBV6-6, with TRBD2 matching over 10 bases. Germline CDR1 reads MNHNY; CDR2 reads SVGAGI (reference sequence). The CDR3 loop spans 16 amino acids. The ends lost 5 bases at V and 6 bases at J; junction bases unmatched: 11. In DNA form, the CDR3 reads TGTGCCAGCAGTCAGCTAGCGGGAGTGGGGGGGGATACGCAGTATTTT. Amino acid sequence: CASSQLAGVGGDTQYF.

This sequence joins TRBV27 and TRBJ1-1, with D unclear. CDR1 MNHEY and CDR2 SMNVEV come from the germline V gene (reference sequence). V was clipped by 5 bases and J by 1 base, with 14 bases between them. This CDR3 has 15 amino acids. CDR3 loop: CASSLTTAANTEAFF. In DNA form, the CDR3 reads TGTGCCAGCAGTCTGACAACAGCGGCGAACACTGAAGCTTTCTTT.

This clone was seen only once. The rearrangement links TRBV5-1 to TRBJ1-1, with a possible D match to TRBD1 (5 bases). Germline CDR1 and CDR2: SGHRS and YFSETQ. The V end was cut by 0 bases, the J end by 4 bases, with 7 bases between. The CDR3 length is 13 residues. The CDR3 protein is CASSLVQGTEAFF. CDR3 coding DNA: TGCGCCAGCAGCTTGGTTCAGGGCACTGAAGCTTTCTTT.

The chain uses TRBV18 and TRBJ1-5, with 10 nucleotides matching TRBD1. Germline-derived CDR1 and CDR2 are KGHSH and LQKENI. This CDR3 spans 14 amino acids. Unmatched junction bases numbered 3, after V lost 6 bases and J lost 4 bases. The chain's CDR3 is CASSRTGGNQPQHF. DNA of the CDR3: TGTGCCAGCTCCCGGACAGGGGGTAATCAGCCCCAGCATTTT.

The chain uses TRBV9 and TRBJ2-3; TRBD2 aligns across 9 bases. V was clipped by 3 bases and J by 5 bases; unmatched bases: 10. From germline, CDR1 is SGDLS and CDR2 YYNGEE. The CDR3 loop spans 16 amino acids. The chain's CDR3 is CASSASGTGRRDTQYF. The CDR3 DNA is TGTGCCAGCAGCGCTAGCGGGACCGGGAGGAGAGATACGCAGTATTTT.

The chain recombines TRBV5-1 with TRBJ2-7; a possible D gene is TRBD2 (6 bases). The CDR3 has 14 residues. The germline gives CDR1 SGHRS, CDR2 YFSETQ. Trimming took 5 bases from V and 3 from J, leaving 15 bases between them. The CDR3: CASSSGTWVYEQYF. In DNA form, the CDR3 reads TGCGCCAGCAGTTCCGGGACTTGGGTCTACGAGCAGTACTTC.